This is a list of T cell receptor beta chains from one sample in a study of T cell clones after liver transplantation. The repertoire was sequenced with immunoSEQ multiplex PCR; TCRdb's copy has only in-frame clones and lacks some. Counted here are tens of thousands of clones, approximately 87% occurring once; the ten biggest clones make up over 2.5%. The sequencing here drew on CD4+ T cells from blood, taken at the 22-month timepoint. The receptor set was obtained from a human patient who received a liver transplant. A share of the T cells may be of graft donor origin. The CDR3 runs from the conserved cysteine through the conserved F or W. A D gene is named only where the DNA matches it firmly. A row's size may be missing; if present it is once, few, many or a size class.

TRBJ2-5	TRBV14	.	once	TGTGCCAGCAGCCAAGATTACGGAAGGGGGACCCAGTACTTC	CASSQDYGRGTQYF
TRBJ2-3	TRBV27	TRBD2	.	TGTGCCAGCAGTTTAATACCGAGCGGGAGGGCTACGGATACGCAGTATTTT	CASSLIPSGRATDTQYF
TRBJ1-5	TRBV2	TRBD1	once	TGTGCCAGCAAGGGACAGGATAATAGCAATCAGCCCCAGCATTTT	CASKGQDNSNQPQHF
TRBJ2-7	TRBV19	.	.	TGTGCCAGTAGTATCGGGCGTTACTCCTACGAGCAGTACTTC	CASSIGRYSYEQYF
TRBJ1-5	TRBV6-5	.	.	TGTGCCAGCAGTTACGAGCTCAATCAGCCCCAGCATTTT	CASSYELNQPQHF
TRBJ2-1	TRBV11-3	.	.	TGTGCCAGCAGCATTAGTAATGGCGATGAGCAGTTCTTC	CASSISNGDEQFF
TRBJ2-7	TRBV5-1	.	.	TGCGCCAGCAGCTTGGTGGCAAACTACGAGCAGTACTTC	CASSLVANYEQYF
TRBJ2-1	TRBV4-2	.	.	TGTGCCAGCAGCCAAGTATTTGCCTACAATGAGCAGTTCTTC	CASSQVFAYNEQFF
TRBJ2-3	TRBV29-1	.	.	TGCAGCCTACAGGGCACAGATACGCAGTATTTT	CSLQGTDTQYF
TRBJ2-7	TRBV18	TRBD1	.	TGTGCCAGCTCACCCGGGACAGGGGTTTACGAGCAGTACTTC	CASSPGTGVYEQYF
TRBJ2-7	TRBV5-1	TRBD1	.	TGCGCCAGCAGCTTGGCACAGGGGGACTACGAGCAGTACTTC	CASSLAQGDYEQYF
TRBJ2-1	TRBV18	TRBD2	once	TGTGCCAGCTCACCACGGCGGGGGAGCTCCTACAATGAGCAGTTCTTC	CASSPRRGSSYNEQFF
TRBJ1-6	TRBV9	.	.	TGTGCCAGCAGCGTAGTCTCGGAAGGAGATTCACCCCTCCACTTT	CASSVVSEGDSPLHF
TRBJ2-7	TRBV18	TRBD1	.	TGTGCCAGCTCACCACTTCCCGGGACAGGGTTATACGAGCAGTACTTC	CASSPLPGTGLYEQYF
TRBJ1-1	TRBV9	TRBD1	.	TGTGCCAGCAGCGTAGCTCCCAGCGCAGCGACAGGGGGCTCGTATGCTTTCTTT	CASSVAPSAATGGSYAFF
TRBJ1-5	TRBV30	TRBD1	.	TGTGCCTGGAGTCCGCTGGGACAGTGGAGCGATGGCAATCAGCCCCAGCATTTT	CAWSPLGQWSDGNQPQHF